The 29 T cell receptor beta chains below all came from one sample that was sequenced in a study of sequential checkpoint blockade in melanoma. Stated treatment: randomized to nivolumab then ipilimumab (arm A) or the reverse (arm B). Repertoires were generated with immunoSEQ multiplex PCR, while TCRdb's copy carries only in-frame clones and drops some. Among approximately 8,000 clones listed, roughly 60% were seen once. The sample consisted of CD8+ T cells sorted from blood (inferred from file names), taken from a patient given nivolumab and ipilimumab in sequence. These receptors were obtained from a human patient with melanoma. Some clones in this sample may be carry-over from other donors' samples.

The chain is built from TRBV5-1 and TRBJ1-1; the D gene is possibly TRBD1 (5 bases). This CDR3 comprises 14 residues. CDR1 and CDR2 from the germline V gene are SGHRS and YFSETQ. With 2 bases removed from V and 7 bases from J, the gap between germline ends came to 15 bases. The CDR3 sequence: CASSFGGGGDEAFF. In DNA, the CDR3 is TGCGCCAGCAGCTTCGGCGGGGGAGGCGATGAAGCTTTCTTT.

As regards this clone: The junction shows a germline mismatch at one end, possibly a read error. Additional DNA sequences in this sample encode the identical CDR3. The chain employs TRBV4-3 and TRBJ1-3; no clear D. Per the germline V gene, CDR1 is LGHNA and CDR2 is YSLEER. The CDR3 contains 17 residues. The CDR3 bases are TGCGCCAGCAGCCAACGGTACGGAGGCTGGACTGGAAACACCCTATATTTT. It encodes CASSQRYGGWTGNTLYF.

Here the CDR3 DNA reads TGTGCCAGCAGCGCCCCGCAGGGCTACACCTTC. Its translation: CASSAPQGYTF. The chain recombines TRBV9 with TRBJ1-2; D remains unclear. V was clipped by 3 bases and J by 8 bases, with 8 bases between them. The CDR3 is 11 amino acids. CDR1 is SGDLS, CDR2 YYNGEE, per germline.

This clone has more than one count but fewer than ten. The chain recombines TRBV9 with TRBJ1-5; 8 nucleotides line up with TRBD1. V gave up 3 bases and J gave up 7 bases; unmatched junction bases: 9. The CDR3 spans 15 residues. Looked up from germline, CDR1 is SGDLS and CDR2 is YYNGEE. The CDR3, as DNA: TGTGCCAGCAGCGGGACAGGGACTAAGATCCAGCCCCAGCATTTT. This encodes CASSGTGTKIQPQHF. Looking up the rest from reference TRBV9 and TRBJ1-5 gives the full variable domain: DSGVTQTPKHLITATGQRVTLRCSPRSGDLSVYWYQQSLDQGLQFLIQYYNGEERAKGNILERFSAQQFPDLHSELNLSSLELGDSALYFCASSGTGTKIQPQHFGDGTRLSIL.

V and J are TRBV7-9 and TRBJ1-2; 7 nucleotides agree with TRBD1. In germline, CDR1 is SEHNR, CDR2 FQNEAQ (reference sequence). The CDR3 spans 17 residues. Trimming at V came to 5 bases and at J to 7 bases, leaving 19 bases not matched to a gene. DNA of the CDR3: TGTGCCAGCAGCCCCACGTGGAAAAGGAGACAGGGAGGTGGCTACACCTTC. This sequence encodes CASSPTWKRRQGGGYTF.

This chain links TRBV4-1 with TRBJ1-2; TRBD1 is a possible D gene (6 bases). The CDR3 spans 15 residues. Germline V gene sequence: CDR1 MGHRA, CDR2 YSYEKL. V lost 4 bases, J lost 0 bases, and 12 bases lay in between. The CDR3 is CASSPEDSPNYGYTF. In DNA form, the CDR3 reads TGCGCCAGCAGCCCCGAGGACAGTCCTAACTATGGCTACACCTTC.

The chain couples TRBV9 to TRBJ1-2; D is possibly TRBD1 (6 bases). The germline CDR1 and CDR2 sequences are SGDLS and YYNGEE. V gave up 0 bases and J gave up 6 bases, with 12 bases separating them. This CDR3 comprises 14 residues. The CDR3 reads CASSVVGGLNGYTF. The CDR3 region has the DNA TGTGCCAGCAGCGTAGTCGGGGGGCTAAATGGCTACACCTTC.

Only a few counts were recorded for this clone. In DNA, the CDR3 is TGTGCCAGCAAGATGAGGGCTGAAGCTTTCTTT. Protein sequence: CASKMRAEAFF. The chain recombines TRBV6-1 with TRBJ1-1, with D unclear. This CDR3 has 11 amino acids. V dropped 7 bases and J dropped 6 bases, with 9 bases sitting between them. CDR1 and CDR2 from the germline V gene are MNHNS and SASEGT.

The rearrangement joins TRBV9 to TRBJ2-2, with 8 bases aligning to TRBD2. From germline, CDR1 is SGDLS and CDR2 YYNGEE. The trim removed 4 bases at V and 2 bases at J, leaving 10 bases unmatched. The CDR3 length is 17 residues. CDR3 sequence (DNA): TGTGCCAGCAGCCCAGAGGGCGGGGGGCCCAACACCGGGGAGCTGTTTTTT. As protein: CASSPEGGGPNTGELFF.

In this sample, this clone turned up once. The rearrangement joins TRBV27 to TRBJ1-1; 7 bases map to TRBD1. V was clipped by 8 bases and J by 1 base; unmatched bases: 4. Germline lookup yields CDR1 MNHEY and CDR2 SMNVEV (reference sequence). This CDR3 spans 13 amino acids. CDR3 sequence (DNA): TGTGCCAGCCGTACAGGGGCGAACACTGAAGCTTTCTTT. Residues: CASRTGANTEAFF.

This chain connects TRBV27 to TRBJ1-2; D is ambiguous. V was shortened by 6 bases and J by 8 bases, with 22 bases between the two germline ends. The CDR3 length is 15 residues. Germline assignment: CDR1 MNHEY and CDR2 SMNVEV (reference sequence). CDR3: CASSLGREVLRGYTF. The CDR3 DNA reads TGTGCCAGCAGCCTCGGCCGAGAGGTATTGAGGGGCTACACCTTC.

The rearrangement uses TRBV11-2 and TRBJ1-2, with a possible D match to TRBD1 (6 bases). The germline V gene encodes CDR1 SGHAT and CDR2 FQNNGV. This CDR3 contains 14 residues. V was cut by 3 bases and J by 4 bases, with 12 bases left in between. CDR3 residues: CASSLAPDSYGYTF. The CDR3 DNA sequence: TGTGCCAGCAGCTTGGCCCCGGACAGCTATGGCTACACCTTC.

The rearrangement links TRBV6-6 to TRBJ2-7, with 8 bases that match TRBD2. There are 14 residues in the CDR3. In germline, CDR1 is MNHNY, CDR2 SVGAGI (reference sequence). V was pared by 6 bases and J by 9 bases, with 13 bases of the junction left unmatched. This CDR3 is CASSYGGAGDGQYF. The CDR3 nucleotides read TGTGCCAGCAGCTACGGGGGAGCGGGGGACGGGCAGTACTTC.

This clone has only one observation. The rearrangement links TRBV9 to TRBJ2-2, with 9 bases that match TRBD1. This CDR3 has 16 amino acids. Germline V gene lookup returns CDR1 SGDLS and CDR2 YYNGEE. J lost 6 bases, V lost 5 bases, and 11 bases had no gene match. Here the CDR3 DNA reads TGTGCCAGCAGTCCTTGGGACAGGGAGGGGGCCGGGGAGCTGTTTTTT. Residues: CASSPWDREGAGELFF.

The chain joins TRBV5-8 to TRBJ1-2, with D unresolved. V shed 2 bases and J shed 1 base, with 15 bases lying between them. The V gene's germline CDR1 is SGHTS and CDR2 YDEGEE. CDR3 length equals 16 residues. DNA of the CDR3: TGTGCCAGCAGCTTACCTGATACTCCCCTTAACTATGGCTACACCTTC. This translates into CASSLPDTPLNYGYTF.

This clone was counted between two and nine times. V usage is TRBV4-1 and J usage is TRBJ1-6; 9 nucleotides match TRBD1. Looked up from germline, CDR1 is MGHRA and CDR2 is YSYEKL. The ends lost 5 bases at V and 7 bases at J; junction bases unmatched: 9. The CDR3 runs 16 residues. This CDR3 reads CASSVDPGTGNSPLHF. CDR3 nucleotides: TGCGCCAGCAGCGTCGACCCGGGGACAGGGAATTCACCCCTCCACTTT.

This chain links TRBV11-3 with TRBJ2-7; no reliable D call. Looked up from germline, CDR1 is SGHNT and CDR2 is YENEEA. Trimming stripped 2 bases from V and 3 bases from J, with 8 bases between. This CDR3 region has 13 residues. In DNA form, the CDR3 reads TGTGCCAGCAGCTTAATATACAGCTACGAGCAGTACTTC. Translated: CASSLIYSYEQYF.

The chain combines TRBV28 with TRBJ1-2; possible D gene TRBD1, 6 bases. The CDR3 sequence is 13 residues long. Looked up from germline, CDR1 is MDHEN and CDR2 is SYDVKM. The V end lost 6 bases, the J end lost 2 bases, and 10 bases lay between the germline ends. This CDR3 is CASRQGGNYGYTF. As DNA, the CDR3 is TGTGCCAGCAGACAGGGTGGGAACTATGGCTACACCTTC.

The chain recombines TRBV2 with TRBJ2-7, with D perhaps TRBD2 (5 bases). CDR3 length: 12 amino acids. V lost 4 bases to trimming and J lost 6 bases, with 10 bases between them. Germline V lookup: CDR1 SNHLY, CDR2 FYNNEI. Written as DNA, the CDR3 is TGTGCCAGCAGTGGACGGGGTCGCGAGCAGTACTTC. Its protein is CASSGRGREQYF.

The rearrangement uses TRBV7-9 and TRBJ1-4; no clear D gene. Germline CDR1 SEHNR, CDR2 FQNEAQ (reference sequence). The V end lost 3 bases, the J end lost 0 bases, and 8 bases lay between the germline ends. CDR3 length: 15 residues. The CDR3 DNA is TGTGCCAGCAGCTTCCAGGCTCCAACTAATGAAAAACTGTTTTTT. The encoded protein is CASSFQAPTNEKLFF.

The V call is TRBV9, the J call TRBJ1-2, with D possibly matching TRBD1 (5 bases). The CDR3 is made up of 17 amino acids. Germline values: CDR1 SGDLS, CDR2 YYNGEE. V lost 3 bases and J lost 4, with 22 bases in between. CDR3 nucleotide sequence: TGTGCCAGCAGCGGGGGGGAGGGAGGCCTGGGGCCCTATGGCTACACCTTC. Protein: CASSGGEGGLGPYGYTF.

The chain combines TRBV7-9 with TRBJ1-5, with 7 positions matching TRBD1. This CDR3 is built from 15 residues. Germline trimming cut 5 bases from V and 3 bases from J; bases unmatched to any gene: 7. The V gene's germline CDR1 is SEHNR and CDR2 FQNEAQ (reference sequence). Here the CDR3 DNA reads TGTGCCAGCAGCGCCGACAGGGCCGACAATCAGCCCCAGCATTTT. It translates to CASSADRADNQPQHF.

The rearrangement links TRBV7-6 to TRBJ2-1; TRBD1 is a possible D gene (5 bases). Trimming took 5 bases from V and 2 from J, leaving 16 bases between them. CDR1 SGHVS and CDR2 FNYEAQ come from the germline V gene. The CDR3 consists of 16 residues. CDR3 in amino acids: CASSPRLQGAYNEQFF. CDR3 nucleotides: TGTGCCAGCAGCCCCCGACTCCAAGGGGCCTACAATGAGCAGTTCTTC. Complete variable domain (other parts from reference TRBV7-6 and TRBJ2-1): GAGVSQSPRYKVTKRGQDVALRCDPISGHVSLYWYRQALGQGPEFLTYFNYEAQQDKSGLPNDRFSAERPEGSISTLTIQRTEQRDSAMYRCASSPRLQGAYNEQFFGPGTRLTVL.

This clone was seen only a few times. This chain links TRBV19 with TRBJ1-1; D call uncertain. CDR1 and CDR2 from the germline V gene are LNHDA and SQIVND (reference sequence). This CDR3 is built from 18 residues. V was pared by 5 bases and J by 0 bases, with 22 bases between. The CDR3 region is CASSPDGVRGPLNTEAFF. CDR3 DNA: TGTGCCAGTAGTCCAGATGGCGTCCGCGGTCCCTTGAACACTGAAGCTTTCTTT.

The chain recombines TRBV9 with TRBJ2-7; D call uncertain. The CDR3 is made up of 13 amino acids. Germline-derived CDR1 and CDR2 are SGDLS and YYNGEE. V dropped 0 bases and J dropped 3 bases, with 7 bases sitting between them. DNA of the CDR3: TGTGCCAGCAGCGTAGGAGGAGACTACGAGCAGTACTTC. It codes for CASSVGGDYEQYF.

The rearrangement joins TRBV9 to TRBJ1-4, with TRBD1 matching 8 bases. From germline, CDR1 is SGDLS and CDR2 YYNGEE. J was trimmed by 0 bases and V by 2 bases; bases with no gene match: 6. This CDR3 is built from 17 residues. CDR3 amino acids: CASSVGLQGATNEKLFF. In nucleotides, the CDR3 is TGTGCCAGCAGCGTGGGCCTACAGGGGGCAACTAATGAAAAACTGTTTTTT.

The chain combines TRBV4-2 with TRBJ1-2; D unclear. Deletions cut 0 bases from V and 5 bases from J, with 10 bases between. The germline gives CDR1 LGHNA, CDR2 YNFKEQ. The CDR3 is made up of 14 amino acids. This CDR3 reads CASSQEGSLYGYTF. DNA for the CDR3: TGTGCCAGCAGCCAAGAGGGCAGTCTATATGGCTACACCTTC.

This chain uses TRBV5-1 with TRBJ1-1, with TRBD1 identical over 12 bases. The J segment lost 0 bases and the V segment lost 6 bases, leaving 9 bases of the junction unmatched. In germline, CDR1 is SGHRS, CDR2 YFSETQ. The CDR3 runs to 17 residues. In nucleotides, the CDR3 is TGCGCCAGCAAGCTGACCGGGACAGGGGGCATGAACACTGAAGCTTTCTTT. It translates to CASKLTGTGGMNTEAFF.

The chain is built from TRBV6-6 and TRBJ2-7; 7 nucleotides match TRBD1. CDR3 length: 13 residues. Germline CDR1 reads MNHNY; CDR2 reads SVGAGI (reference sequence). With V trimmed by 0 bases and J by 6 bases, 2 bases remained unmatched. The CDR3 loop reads CASSYSPGGEQYF. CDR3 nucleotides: TGTGCCAGCAGTTACTCCCCAGGGGGCGAGCAGTACTTC.